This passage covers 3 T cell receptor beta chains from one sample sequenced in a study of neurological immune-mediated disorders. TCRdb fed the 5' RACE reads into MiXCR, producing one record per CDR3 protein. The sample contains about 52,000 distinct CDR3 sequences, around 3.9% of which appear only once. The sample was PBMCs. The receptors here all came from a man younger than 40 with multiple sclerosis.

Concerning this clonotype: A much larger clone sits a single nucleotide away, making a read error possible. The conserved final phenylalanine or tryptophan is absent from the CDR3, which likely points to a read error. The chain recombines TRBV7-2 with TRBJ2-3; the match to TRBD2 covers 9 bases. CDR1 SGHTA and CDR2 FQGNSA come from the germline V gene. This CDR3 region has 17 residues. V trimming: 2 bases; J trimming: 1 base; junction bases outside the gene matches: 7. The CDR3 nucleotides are TGTGCCAGCAGCTTACGTACGCGGGGGGGCGGCACAGATACGCAGTATATT. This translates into CASSLRTRGGGTDTQYI.

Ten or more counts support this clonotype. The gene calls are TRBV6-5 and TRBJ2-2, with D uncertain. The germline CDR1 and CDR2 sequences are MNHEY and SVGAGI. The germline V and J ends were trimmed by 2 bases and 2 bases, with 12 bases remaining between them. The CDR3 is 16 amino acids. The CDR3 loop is CASSYQSGTNTGELFF. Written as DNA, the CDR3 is TGTGCCAGCAGTTACCAAAGTGGCACCAACACCGGGGAGCTGTTTTTT.

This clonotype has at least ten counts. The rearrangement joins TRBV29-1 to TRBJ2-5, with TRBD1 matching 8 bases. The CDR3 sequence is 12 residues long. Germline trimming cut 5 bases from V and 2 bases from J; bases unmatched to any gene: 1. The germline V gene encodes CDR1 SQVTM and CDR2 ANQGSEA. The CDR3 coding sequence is TGCAGCGTTAGGACAGGGCAAGAGACCCAGTACTTC. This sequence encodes CSVRTGQETQYF. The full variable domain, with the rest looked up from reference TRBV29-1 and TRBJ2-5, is SAVISQKPSRDICQRGTSLTIQCQVDSQVTMMFWYRQQPGQSLTLIATANQGSEATYESGFVIDKFPISRPNLTFSTLTVSNMSPEDSSIYLCSVRTGQETQYFGPGTRLLVL.